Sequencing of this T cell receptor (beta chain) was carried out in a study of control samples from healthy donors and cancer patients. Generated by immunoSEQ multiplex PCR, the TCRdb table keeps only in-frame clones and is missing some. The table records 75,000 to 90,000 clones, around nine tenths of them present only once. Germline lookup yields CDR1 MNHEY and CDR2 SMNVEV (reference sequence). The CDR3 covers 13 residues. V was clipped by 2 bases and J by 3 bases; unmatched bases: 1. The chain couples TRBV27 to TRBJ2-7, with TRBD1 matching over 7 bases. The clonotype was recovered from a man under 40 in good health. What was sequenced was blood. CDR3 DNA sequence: TGTGCCAGCAGTTTAGCAGGGGGCTACGAGCAGTACTTC. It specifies CASSLAGGYEQYF.